The entry below gives a single T cell receptor (beta chain) sequence along with its context. Profiled with immunoSEQ multiplex PCR; TCRdb holds only in-frame clones, not every one. This sample has tens of thousands of clones, with approximately 77% found just once. This sample was taken from a study of PD-L1 blockade in urothelial cancer. Across the whole study: Prior regimens of chemotherapy numbered 0 to 3 per patient. Analyses were performed on blood at 3 weeks after treatment start (the second dose) and at 6 weeks. Specimens of blood held a median count of roughly 140,000 T cells.

Time point described: peripheral blood 6 weeks after treatment start. Locally advanced or metastatic urothelial carcinoma affected the patients. The length of the CDR3 is 12 residues. Germline V lookup: CDR1 MNHNY, CDR2 SVGAGI (reference sequence). V lost 7 bases to trimming and J lost 6 bases, with 12 bases between them. This sequence originates from a man in his 70s with urothelial cancer. This material consisted of PBMCs, taken around atezolizumab (anti-PD-L1) treatment. The rearrangement links TRBV6-6 to TRBJ1-1, with D tentatively TRBD1 (5 bases). The CDR3 region has the DNA TGTGCCAGCACCCCGGGGGGGGCTGAAGCTTTCTTT. It translates to CASTPGGAEAFF.